The 21 T cell receptor beta chains given below trace back to one sample, sequenced in a study of blood T cell repertoires in COVID-19 (TCRdb year 2020). Libraries were prepared through the immunoSEQ multiplex PCR assay. TCRdb mirrors the immuneACCESS table, restricted to in-frame sequences. Some clones are absent from its copies; in checked studies, under half trace to an unresolved V gene, and the reason for the others is unknown. This sample holds about 220,000 clones; 86% were observed only once. Of the sample, 9.5% to 13% is held by the ten largest clones. The sample taken for sequencing was peripheral blood. These receptor sequences come from a woman between 50 and 59 years old with COVID-19, enrolled during active disease.

V gene TRBV5-6 combines with J gene TRBJ1-1; TRBD1 aligns across 11 bases. Germline trimming cut 4 bases from V and 5 bases from J; bases unmatched to any gene: 10. CDR1 SGHDT and CDR2 YYEEEE come from the germline V gene. This CDR3 is 16 amino acids long. The CDR3 DNA reads TGTGCCAGCAGCCTCCGGGTAGGGACAGGGGGAACTGAAGCTTTCTTT. The encoded protein is CASSLRVGTGGTEAFF. The full variable domain, its missing parts supplied by reference TRBV5-6 and TRBJ1-1, is DAGVTQSPTHLIKTRGQQVTLRCSPKSGHDTVSWYQQALGQGPQFIFQYYEEEERQRGNFPDRFSGHQFPNYSSELNVNALLLGDSALYLCASSLRVGTGGTEAFFGQGTRLTVV.

The V call is TRBV7-3, the J call TRBJ2-6; 9 bases are shared with TRBD1. There are 19 residues in the CDR3. Germline assignment: CDR1 SGHTA and CDR2 FQGTGA. The V and J ends lost 1 base and 0 bases, in that order; junction bases with no gene match: 7. CDR3 nucleotide sequence: TGTGCCAGCAGCTTAAAGCCCCGGGACAGGGTCTCTGGGGCCAACGTCCTGACTTTC. This translates into CASSLKPRDRVSGANVLTF. Full variable domain (rest looked up from reference TRBV7-3 and TRBJ2-6): GAGVSQTPSNKVTEKGKYVELRCDPISGHTALYWYRQSLGQGPEFLIYFQGTGAADDSGLPNDRFFAVRPEGSVSTLKIQRTERGDSAVYLCASSLKPRDRVSGANVLTFGAGSRLTVL.

As for this clone: The sample holds other DNA sequences that translate to the same CDR3. The V and J genes are TRBV11-3 and TRBJ2-1, with D maybe TRBD1 (7 bases). V shed 5 bases and J shed 7 bases, with 12 bases lying between them. CDR1 and CDR2 (germline): SGHNT, YENEEA. This CDR3 comprises 13 residues. The CDR3 loop is CASSPPGGNEQFF. In DNA form, the CDR3 reads TGTGCCAGCAGCCCCCCAGGGGGGAATGAGCAGTTCTTC. The variable domain in full, with the rest retrieved from reference TRBV11-3 and TRBJ2-1, is EAGVVQSPRYKIIEKKQPVAFWCNPISGHNTLYWYLQNLGQGPELLIRYENEEAVDDSQLPKDRFSAERLKGVDSTLKIQPAELGDSAVYLCASSPPGGNEQFFGPGTRLTVL.

The chain recombines TRBV19 with TRBJ2-7; D is unclear. The CDR3 covers 13 residues. V was trimmed by 6 bases and J by 1 base, leaving 10 bases between them. Germline V gives CDR1 LNHDA, CDR2 SQIVND (reference sequence). CDR3: CASSSDGSYEQYF. In nucleotides, the CDR3 is TGTGCCAGTAGCAGCGACGGATCCTACGAGCAGTACTTC.

This chain links TRBV19 with TRBJ2-1; possibly TRBD1 for D (6 bases). V was clipped by 3 bases and J by 8 bases, with 20 bases between them. The CDR3 contains 16 residues. Germline V lookup: CDR1 LNHDA, CDR2 SQIVND (reference sequence). The CDR3, as DNA: TGTGCCAGTAGTATTTGGGGGCAGCCGAGGGTAGATGAGCAGTTCTTC. Amino acid sequence: CASSIWGQPRVDEQFF.

The chain joins TRBV9 to TRBJ1-2, with D unresolved. Germline V CDR1 and CDR2: SGDLS, YYNGEE. V was cut by 0 bases and J by 4 bases, with 7 bases left in between. The CDR3 is 13 amino acids. The chain's CDR3 is CASSVGSGYGYTF. CDR3 coding DNA: TGTGCCAGCAGCGTAGGGAGTGGCTATGGCTACACCTTC.

The CDR3 nucleotides are TGTGCCAGCAGTGAAGCGTGGGCACTCTTGAATTCACCCCTCCACTTT. Its translation is CASSEAWALLNSPLHF. V and J are TRBV6-1 and TRBJ1-6; D not certain. This CDR3 comprises 16 residues. Germline CDR1 MNHNS, CDR2 SASEGT. Trimming pared 0 bases from V and 7 bases from J, leaving 13 bases between.

The rearrangement uses TRBV25-1 and TRBJ2-1; 7 nucleotides align to TRBD1. V dropped 6 bases and J dropped 10; count of bases not matched to a gene: 6. The CDR3 covers 12 residues. Germline assignment: CDR1 MGHDK and CDR2 SYGVNS. The CDR3 reads CASSGDRREQFF. The CDR3 bases are TGTGCCAGCAGCGGGGACAGACGCGAGCAGTTCTTC.

The chain recombines TRBV12-5 with TRBJ2-1, with 9 bases matching TRBD2. The V gene end was trimmed by 1 base and the J gene end by 8 bases; junction bases not matched to a gene: 9. This CDR3 comprises 16 residues. Germline assignment: CDR1 LGHNT and CDR2 FRNRAP. The CDR3 DNA reads TGTGCTAGTGGTTTGGGATTGCGGGGGGGGATCGATGAGCAGTTCTTC. Amino acid sequence: CASGLGLRGGIDEQFF. The whole variable domain, filled in from reference TRBV12-5 and TRBJ2-1, reads DARVTQTPRHKVTEMGQEVTMRCQPILGHNTVFWYRQTMMQGLELLAYFRNRAPLDDSGMPKDRFSAEMPDATLATLKIQPSEPRDSAVYFCASGLGLRGGIDEQFFGPGTRLTVL.

Here the CDR3 reads CASSFRSRVAGYGYTF. DNA of the CDR3: TGTGCCAGCAGCTTTAGATCCAGGGTGGCAGGCTATGGCTACACCTTC. V and J are TRBV5-6 and TRBJ1-2, with D perhaps matching TRBD1 (5 bases). CDR3 length: 16 amino acids. With 2 bases removed from V and 4 bases from J, the gap between germline ends came to 18 bases. Germline CDR1 is SGHDT and CDR2 is YYEEEE.

The genes are TRBV19 and TRBJ2-7; 7 bases map to TRBD1. CDR1 LNHDA and CDR2 SQIVND come from the germline V gene (reference sequence). The J segment lost 4 bases and the V segment lost 2 bases, leaving 2 bases of the junction unmatched. The CDR3 has 13 residues. CDR3 loop: CASSIRQGYEQYF. In DNA form, the CDR3 reads TGTGCCAGTAGTATACGACAGGGTTACGAGCAGTACTTC. The full variable domain, with the rest looked up from reference TRBV19 and TRBJ2-7, is DGGITQSPKYLFRKEGQNVTLSCEQNLNHDAMYWYRQDPGQGLRLIYYSQIVNDFQKGDIAEGYSVSREKKESFPLTVTSAQKNPTAFYLCASSIRQGYEQYFGPGTRLTVT.

The chain is built from TRBV28 and TRBJ2-1; a possible D gene is TRBD2 (6 bases). With 7 bases removed from V and 6 bases from J, the gap between germline ends came to 13 bases. The CDR3 consists of 13 residues. From germline, CDR1 is MDHEN and CDR2 SYDVKM. The CDR3 sequence is CASTYGGINEQFF. In DNA form, the CDR3 reads TGTGCCAGCACCTATGGGGGGATCAATGAGCAGTTCTTC. Full variable domain (missing parts from reference TRBV28 and TRBJ2-1): DVKVTQSSRYLVKRTGEKVFLECVQDMDHENMFWYRQDPGLGLRLIYFSYDVKMKEKGDIPEGYSVSREKKERFSLILESASTNQTSMYLCASTYGGINEQFFGPGTRLTVL.

This sequence joins TRBV19 and TRBJ2-7; 9 bases fit TRBD1. J gave up 7 bases and V 6 bases, and 13 bases lay outside the gene matches. This CDR3 has 15 residues. Germline CDR1 and CDR2: LNHDA and SQIVND (reference sequence). The CDR3 DNA reads as TGTGCCAGTAGCCCGGACAGGGGCGAGCTAAAAGAGCAGTACTTC. As protein: CASSPDRGELKEQYF.

This chain uses TRBV4-3 with TRBJ2-7, with 7 bases identical to TRBD1. V shed 0 bases, J shed 0 bases, and the junction held 5 bases outside the gene matches. In germline, CDR1 is LGHNA, CDR2 YSLEER. CDR3 length: 16 amino acids. The CDR3 bases are TGCGCCAGCAGCCAAGACTACAGGGGCGGCTCCTACGAGCAGTACTTC. Its translation is CASSQDYRGGSYEQYF.

V gene TRBV2 combines with J gene TRBJ2-5; D may be TRBD2 (5 bases). The CDR3 spans 14 residues. V was pared by 3 bases and J by 6 bases, with 14 bases between. Looked up from germline, CDR1 is SNHLY and CDR2 is FYNNEI. The DNA for the CDR3 is TGTGCCAGCAGTGACGGCGGGCTGATGCAGACCCAGTACTTC. This translates into CASSDGGLMQTQYF.

A few counts support this clone. The rearrangement uses TRBV28 and TRBJ1-1; D gene ambiguous. Germline CDR1 is MDHEN and CDR2 is SYDVKM. This CDR3 is built from 14 residues. V lost 6 bases and J lost 11, with 22 bases in between. The CDR3 loop reads CASSPIGRLGGAFF. The CDR3 DNA follows: TGTGCCAGCAGCCCTATAGGGAGGCTTGGCGGGGCTTTCTTT. The complete variable domain, with remaining parts taken from reference TRBV28 and TRBJ1-1, reads DVKVTQSSRYLVKRTGEKVFLECVQDMDHENMFWYRQDPGLGLRLIYFSYDVKMKEKGDIPEGYSVSREKKERFSLILESASTNQTSMYLCASSPIGRLGGAFFGQGTRLTVV.

The chain couples TRBV28 to TRBJ2-7; no definite D call. This CDR3 comprises 12 residues. The V end was cut by 4 bases, the J end by 3 bases, with 7 bases between. The V gene's germline CDR1 is MDHEN and CDR2 SYDVKM. The CDR3 loop is CASSSSIYEQYV. In nucleotides, the CDR3 is TGTGCCAGCAGTTCCTCTATCTACGAGCAGTACGTC.

This chain joins TRBV7-2 and TRBJ1-5; 9 nucleotides agree with TRBD1. The germline V gene has CDR1 SGHTA and CDR2 FQGNSA. The trim removed 4 bases at V and 6 bases at J, leaving 7 bases unmatched. CDR3 size: 15 residues. The CDR3 DNA sequence: TGTGCCAGCAGCTACTCGGGACAGGGTGGTCAGCCCCAGCATTTT. Protein product: CASSYSGQGGQPQHF.

The V call is TRBV7-8, the J call TRBJ1-2, with TRBD1 as a possible D gene (6 bases). V gave up 5 bases and J gave up 4 bases, with 11 bases separating them. The CDR3 is 13 amino acids. Germline V lookup: CDR1 SGHVS, CDR2 FQNEAQ. The CDR3 loop is CASSLGQSYGYTF. The CDR3 bases are TGTGCCAGCAGCCTAGGACAGAGCTATGGCTACACCTTC.

This clone was observed a single time. The genes are TRBV6-5 and TRBJ1-1, with D unclear. This CDR3 region has 13 residues. The germline V and J ends were trimmed by 6 bases and 1 base, with 9 bases remaining between them. Per germline, CDR1 MNHEY and CDR2 SVGAGI. The CDR3 loop reads CASSPFGNTEAFF. DNA for the CDR3: TGTGCCAGCAGCCCCTTCGGGAACACTGAAGCTTTCTTT.

The V and J genes are TRBV19 and TRBJ1-5; D possibly corresponds to TRBD1 (5 bases). Germline V CDR1 and CDR2: LNHDA, SQIVND (reference sequence). The CDR3 extends over 19 amino acids. Trimming removed 0 bases from V and 0 bases from J, with 18 bases in between. The CDR3 bases are TGTGCCAGTAGTATAGATCCCAGGGATTACCGTTATAGCAATCAGCCCCAGCATTTT. It translates to CASSIDPRDYRYSNQPQHF.